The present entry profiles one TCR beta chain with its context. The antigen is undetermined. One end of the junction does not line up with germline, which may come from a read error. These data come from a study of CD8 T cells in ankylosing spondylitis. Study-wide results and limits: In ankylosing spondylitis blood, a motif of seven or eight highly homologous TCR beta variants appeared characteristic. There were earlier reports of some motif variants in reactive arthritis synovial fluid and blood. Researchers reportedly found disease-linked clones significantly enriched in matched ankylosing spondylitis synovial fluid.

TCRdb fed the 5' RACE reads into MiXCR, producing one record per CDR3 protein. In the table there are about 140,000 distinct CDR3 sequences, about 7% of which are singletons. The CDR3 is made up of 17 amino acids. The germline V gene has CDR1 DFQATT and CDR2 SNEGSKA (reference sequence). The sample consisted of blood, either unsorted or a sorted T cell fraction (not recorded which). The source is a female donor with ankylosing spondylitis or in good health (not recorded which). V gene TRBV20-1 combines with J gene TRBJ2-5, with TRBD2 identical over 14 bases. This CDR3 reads CCAQTSGGAINQETQYF. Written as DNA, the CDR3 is TGCTGTGCTCAGACTAGCGGGGGGGCCATAAACCAAGAGACCCAGTACTTC.